One and the same sample provided the 2 T cell receptor beta chains below, sequenced in a study of blood T cells in healthy people across ages (dated by TCRdb to the mid-2010s). The receptor library was made with 5' RACE. This sample was sequenced with an Illumina HiSeq 2500. A second PCR of about 6 to 12 cycles was run with a J-beta primer mix and a sample-barcoded 5' primer. The raw public data were reprocessed by TCRdb itself: fastp quality trimming at Q25, MiXCR clonotype calling, in-frame beta chains only. Each CDR3 protein gets just one entry, which takes the most common genes and DNA from the rows behind it. The sample table shows about 1.8 million distinct CDR3 sequences, and roughly 50% are seen once. Less than 2.5% of the sample is taken by the ten largest. Material: blood. The receptors stem from a woman between 35 and 50 years old in good health.

The chain recombines TRBV29-1 with TRBJ2-1, with 8 positions matching TRBD2. The J call may not be correct, given that the DNA end is closer to TRBJ2-7. Per germline, CDR1 SQVTM and CDR2 ANQGSEA. CDR3 length equals 12 residues. CDR3 bases: TGCAGCGCTGCGGGGGGTTACAATGAGCAGTACTTC. Amino acids: CSAAGGYNEQYF.

The chain uses TRBV4-1 and TRBJ1-2; 8 positions match TRBD1. After removal of 3 bases from V and 4 bases from J, the junction contained 10 bases not matched to a gene. Germline assignment: CDR1 MGHRA and CDR2 YSYEKL. This CDR3 comprises 16 residues. The DNA for the CDR3 is TGCGCCAGCAGCCAGGAGACAGGGGTTCCCCTCTATGGCTACACCTTC. It yields the protein CASSQETGVPLYGYTF.